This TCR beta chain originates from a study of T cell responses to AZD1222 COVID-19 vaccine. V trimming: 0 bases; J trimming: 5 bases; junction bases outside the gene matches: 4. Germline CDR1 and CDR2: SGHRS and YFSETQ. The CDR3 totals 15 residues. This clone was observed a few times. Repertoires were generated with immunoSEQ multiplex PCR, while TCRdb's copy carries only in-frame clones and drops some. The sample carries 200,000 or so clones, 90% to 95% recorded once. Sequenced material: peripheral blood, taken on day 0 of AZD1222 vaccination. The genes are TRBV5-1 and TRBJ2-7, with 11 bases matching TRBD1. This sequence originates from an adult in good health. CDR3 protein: CASSLARTGGNEQYF. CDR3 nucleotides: TGCGCCAGCAGCTTGGCCCGGACAGGGGGCAACGAGCAGTACTTC.